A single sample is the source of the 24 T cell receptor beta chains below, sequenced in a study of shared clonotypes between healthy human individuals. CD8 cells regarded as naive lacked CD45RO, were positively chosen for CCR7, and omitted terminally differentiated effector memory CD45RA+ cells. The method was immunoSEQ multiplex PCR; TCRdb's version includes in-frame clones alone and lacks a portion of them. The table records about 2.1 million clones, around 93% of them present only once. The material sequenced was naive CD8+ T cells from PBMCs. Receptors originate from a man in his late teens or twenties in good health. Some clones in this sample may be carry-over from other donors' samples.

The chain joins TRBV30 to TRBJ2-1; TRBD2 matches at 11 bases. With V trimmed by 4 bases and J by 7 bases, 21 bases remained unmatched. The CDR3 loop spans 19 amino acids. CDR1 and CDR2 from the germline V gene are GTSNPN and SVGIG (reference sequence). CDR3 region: CAWTGRAPSGRSFWNEQFF. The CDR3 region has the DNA TGTGCCTGGACCGGTAGGGCCCCTAGCGGGAGGTCTTTTTGGAATGAGCAGTTCTTC.

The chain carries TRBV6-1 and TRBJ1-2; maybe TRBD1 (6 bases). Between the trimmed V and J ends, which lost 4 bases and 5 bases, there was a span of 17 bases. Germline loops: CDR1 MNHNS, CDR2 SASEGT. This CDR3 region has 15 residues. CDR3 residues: CASSGSRTGWYGYTF. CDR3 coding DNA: TGTGCCAGCAGTGGATCCCGAACAGGGTGGTATGGCTACACCTTC.

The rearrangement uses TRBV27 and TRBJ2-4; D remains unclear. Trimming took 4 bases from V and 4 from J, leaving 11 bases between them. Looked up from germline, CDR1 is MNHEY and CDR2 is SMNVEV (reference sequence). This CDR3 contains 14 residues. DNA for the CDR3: TGTGCCAGCAGTTCCACCGAAGGGAAAAACATTCAGTACTTC. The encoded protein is CASSSTEGKNIQYF.

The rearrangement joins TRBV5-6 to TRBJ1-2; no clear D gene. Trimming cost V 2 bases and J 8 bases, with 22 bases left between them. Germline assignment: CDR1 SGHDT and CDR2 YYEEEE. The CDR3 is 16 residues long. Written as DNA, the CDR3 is TGTGCCAGCAGCTTATGGCCCTCGGCCTCGGCGGGGGGCTACACCTTC. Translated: CASSLWPSASAGGYTF.

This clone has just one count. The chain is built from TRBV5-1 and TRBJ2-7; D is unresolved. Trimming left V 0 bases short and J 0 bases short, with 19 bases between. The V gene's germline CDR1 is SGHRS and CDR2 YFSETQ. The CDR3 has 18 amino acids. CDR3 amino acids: CASSLDRGVKFTSYEQYF. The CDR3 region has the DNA TGCGCCAGCAGCTTGGACCGCGGAGTCAAATTTACCTCCTACGAGCAGTACTTC.

Written as DNA, the CDR3 is TGTGCCAGCAGCTTTGGAGGGAACCGCCTTAACACTGAAGCTTTCTTT. It codes for CASSFGGNRLNTEAFF. The chain combines TRBV7-2 with TRBJ1-1; no clear D gene. In germline, CDR1 is SGHTA, CDR2 FQGNSA. This CDR3 contains 16 residues. V was pared by 3 bases and J by 2 bases, with 16 bases between.

The CDR3 region is CASSEYGRRGETQYF. The CDR3 DNA is TGTGCCAGCAGTGAATACGGGAGGCGTGGAGAGACCCAGTACTTC. The chain recombines TRBV2 with TRBJ2-5, with 7 positions matching TRBD2. The CDR3 loop spans 15 amino acids. Germline CDR1 is SNHLY and CDR2 is FYNNEI. The junction had 7 bases not matched to a gene; V was cut back by 2 bases and J by 4 bases. The full variable domain, rest sourced from reference TRBV2 and TRBJ2-5, is EPEVTQTPSHQVTQMGQEVILRCVPISNHLYFYWYRQILGQKVEFLVSFYNNEISEKSEIFDDQFSVERPDGSNFTLKIRSTKLEDSAMYFCASSEYGRRGETQYFGPGTRLLVL.

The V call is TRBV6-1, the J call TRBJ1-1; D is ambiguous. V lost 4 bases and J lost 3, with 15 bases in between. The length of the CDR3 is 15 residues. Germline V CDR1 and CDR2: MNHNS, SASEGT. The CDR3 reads CASSVLIGQHTEAFF. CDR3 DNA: TGTGCCAGCAGTGTCCTCATCGGGCAGCACACTGAAGCTTTCTTT.

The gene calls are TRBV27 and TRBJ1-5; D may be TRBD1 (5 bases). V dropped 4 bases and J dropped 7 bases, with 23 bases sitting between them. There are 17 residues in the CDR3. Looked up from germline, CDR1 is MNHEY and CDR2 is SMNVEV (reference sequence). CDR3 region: CASSSATFRGEYQPQHF. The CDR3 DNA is TGTGCCAGCAGTTCGGCGACCTTTCGGGGGGAATACCAGCCCCAGCATTTT.

CDR3 sequence reads: CASSPVDREYEKLFF. The CDR3 DNA is TGTGCCAGCAGTCCCGTGGACAGGGAGTATGAAAAACTGTTTTTT. V and J are TRBV28 and TRBJ1-4, with 8 bases that match TRBD1. The germline CDR1 and CDR2 sequences are MDHEN and SYDVKM. The V and J ends lost 5 bases and 6 bases, in that order; junction bases with no gene match: 8. This CDR3 has 15 amino acids.

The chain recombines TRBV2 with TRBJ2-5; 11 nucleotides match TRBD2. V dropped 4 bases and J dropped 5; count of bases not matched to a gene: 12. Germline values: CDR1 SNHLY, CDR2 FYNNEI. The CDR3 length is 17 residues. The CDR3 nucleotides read TGTGCCAGCAGTGGTACTAGCGGGAGTTTTGGTGGGGAGACCCAGTACTTC. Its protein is CASSGTSGSFGGETQYF.

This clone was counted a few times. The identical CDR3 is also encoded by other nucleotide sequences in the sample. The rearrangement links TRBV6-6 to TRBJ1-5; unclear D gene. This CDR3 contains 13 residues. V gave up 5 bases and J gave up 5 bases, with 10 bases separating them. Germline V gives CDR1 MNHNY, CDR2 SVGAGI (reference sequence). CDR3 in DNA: TGTGCCAGCAGTCCTTACTCCGATCAGCCCCAGCATTTT. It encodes CASSPYSDQPQHF.

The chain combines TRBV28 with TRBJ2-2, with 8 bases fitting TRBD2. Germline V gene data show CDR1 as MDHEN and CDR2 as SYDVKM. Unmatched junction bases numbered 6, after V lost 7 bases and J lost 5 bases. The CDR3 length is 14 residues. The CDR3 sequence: CASTVAGSTGELFF. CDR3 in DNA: TGTGCCAGCACCGTAGCGGGAAGTACCGGGGAGCTGTTTTTT.

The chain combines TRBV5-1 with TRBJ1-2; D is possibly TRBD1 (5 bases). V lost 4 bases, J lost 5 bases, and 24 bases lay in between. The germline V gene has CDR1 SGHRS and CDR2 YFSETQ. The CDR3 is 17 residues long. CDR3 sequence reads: CASSDRFGRGLHYGYTF. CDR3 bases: TGCGCCAGCAGCGATAGGTTCGGGAGGGGACTTCATTATGGCTACACCTTC.

CDR3 loop: CASRVGVSTDTQYF. In DNA, the CDR3 is TGTGCCAGCAGGGTTGGGGTATCCACAGATACGCAGTATTTT. The rearrangement uses TRBV7-2 and TRBJ2-3; no clear D. Trimming shortened V by 6 bases and J by 2 bases, and 12 bases separated the two germline ends. The length of the CDR3 is 14 residues. Germline values: CDR1 SGHTA, CDR2 FQGNSA.

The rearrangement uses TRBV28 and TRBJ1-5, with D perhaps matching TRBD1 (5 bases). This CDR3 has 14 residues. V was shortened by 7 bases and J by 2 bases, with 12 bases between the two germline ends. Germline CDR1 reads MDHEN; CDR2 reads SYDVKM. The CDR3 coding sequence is TGTGCCAGCACCTCGGGCAGGGGCAATCAGCCCCAGCATTTT. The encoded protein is CASTSGRGNQPQHF.

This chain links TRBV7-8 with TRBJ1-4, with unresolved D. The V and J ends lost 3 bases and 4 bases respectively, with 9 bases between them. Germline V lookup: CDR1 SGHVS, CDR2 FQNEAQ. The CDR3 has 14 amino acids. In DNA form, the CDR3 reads TGTGCCAGCAGCTTCGGCGGTCATAATGAAAAACTGTTTTTT. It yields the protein CASSFGGHNEKLFF.

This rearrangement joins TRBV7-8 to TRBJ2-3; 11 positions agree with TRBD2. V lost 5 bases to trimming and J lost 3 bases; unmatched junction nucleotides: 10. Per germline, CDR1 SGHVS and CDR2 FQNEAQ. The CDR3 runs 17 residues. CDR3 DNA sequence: TGTGCCAGCAGCCCGGGAGGGGCTAGCGGGGGGACAGATACGCAGTATTTT. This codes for CASSPGGASGGTDTQYF.

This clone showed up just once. The CDR3 here is CASSRWTREGYTF. The CDR3 bases are TGTGCCAGTAGTAGATGGACTCGAGAGGGCTACACCTTC. The rearrangement uses TRBV19 and TRBJ1-2; no clear D gene. The CDR3 runs 13 residues. Deletions cut 4 bases from V and 8 bases from J, with 14 bases between. Germline assignment: CDR1 LNHDA and CDR2 SQIVND (reference sequence).

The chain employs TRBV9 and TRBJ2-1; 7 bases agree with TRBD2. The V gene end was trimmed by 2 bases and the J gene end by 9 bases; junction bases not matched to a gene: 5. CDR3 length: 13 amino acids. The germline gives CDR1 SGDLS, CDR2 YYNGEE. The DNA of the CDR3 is TGTGCCAGCAGCGTGTTAGCGGGCGGTGAGCAGTTCTTC. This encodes CASSVLAGGEQFF. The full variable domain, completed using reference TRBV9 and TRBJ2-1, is DSGVTQTPKHLITATGQRVTLRCSPRSGDLSVYWYQQSLDQGLQFLIQYYNGEERAKGNILERFSAQQFPDLHSELNLSSLELGDSALYFCASSVLAGGEQFFGPGTRLTVL.

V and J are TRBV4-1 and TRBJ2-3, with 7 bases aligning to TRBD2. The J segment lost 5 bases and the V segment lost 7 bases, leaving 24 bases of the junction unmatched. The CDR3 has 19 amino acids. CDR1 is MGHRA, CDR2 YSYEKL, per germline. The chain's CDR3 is CASTYRVSLYKGEGDTQYF. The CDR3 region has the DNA TGCGCCAGCACCTACCGGGTCTCACTCTATAAAGGGGAGGGAGATACGCAGTATTTT.

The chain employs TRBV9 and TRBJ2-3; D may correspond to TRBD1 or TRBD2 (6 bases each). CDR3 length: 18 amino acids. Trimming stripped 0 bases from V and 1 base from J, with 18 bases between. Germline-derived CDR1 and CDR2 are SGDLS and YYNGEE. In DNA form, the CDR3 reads TGTGCCAGCAGCGTAGAGGGGGGACCTCCTAGGGGCACAGATACGCAGTATTTT. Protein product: CASSVEGGPPRGTDTQYF.

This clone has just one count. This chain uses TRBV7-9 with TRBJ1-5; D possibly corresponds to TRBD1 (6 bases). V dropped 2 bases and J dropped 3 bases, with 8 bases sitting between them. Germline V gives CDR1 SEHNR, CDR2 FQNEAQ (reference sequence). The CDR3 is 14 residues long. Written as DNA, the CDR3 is TGTGCCAGCAGCTTAACAGGGACCAATCAGCCCCAGCATTTT. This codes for CASSLTGTNQPQHF.

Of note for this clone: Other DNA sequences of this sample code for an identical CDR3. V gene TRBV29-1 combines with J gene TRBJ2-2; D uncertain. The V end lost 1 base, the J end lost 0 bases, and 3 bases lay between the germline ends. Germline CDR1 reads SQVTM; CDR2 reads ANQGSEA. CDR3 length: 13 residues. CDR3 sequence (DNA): TGCAGCGTTGAAGCTCCGAACACCGGGGAGCTGTTTTTT. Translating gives CSVEAPNTGELFF.